Listed below are T cell receptor beta chains from one sample, sequenced in a study of cytomegalovirus exposure and HLA in healthy donors. This table comes from immunoSEQ multiplex PCR, and its TCRdb copy is limited to in-frame clones, with some not included. The sample shows approximately 170,000 clones, around 84% of them seen only once. The sample taken for sequencing was PBMCs. The receptors were sampled from a man in his late teens or twenties in good health and CMV-seropositive. The CDR3 runs from the conserved cysteine through the conserved F or W. The D gene is left open where the match is weak. Clone size is given for some rows only: seen once, a few or many times, or a class if the clone is expanded.

v_gene: TRBV28
abundance: .
d_gene: .
CDR3aa: CASSGGSSYEQYF

v_gene: TRBV11-3
abundance: .
d_gene: .
CDR3aa: CASSLDRVWTEAFF

v_gene: TRBV19
abundance: .
d_gene: TRBD1
CDR3aa: CATTLTGDPFSNQPQHF

v_gene: TRBV19
abundance: .
d_gene: .
CDR3aa: CASSTDSNTEAFF

v_gene: TRBV2
abundance: few
d_gene: .
CDR3aa: CASSERLQGHGELFF

v_gene: TRBV7-9
abundance: .
d_gene: .
CDR3aa: CASSSGGLIYGYTF

v_gene: TRBV15
abundance: few
d_gene: TRBD2
CDR3aa: CATSRGGLAVTDTQYF

v_gene: TRBV11-3
abundance: .
d_gene: .
CDR3aa: CASSYIAGTEAFF

v_gene: TRBV28
abundance: once
d_gene: TRBD2
CDR3aa: CASSRTSGWYEQYF

v_gene: TRBV6-1
abundance: .
d_gene: .
CDR3aa: CASSEYADTEAFF

v_gene: TRBV7-9
abundance: .
d_gene: TRBD1
CDR3aa: CASNSGTGFNGNEKLFF

v_gene: TRBV7-2
abundance: .
d_gene: TRBD2
CDR3aa: CASSLHSGRTQYF

v_gene: TRBV9
abundance: .
d_gene: TRBD1
CDR3aa: CASSVTGGNTEAFF

v_gene: TRBV6-1
abundance: .
d_gene: .
CDR3aa: CASSDGILGNTIYF

v_gene: TRBV6-1
abundance: .
d_gene: .
CDR3aa: CASNLGHLYGYTF

v_gene: TRBV27
abundance: .
d_gene: TRBD2
CDR3aa: CASSLSAGVLETQYF

v_gene: TRBV28
abundance: .
d_gene: .
CDR3aa: CAHSRAGGSPGNQPQHF

v_gene: TRBV2
abundance: .
d_gene: TRBD2
CDR3aa: CASRLLAGGPNEQFF

v_gene: TRBV30
abundance: few
d_gene: TRBD2
CDR3aa: CAWSGGVYNEQFF

v_gene: TRBV7-9
abundance: .
d_gene: TRBD2
CDR3aa: CASSPGTSGGETQYF

v_gene: TRBV30
abundance: few
d_gene: .
CDR3aa: CAWSVLNQPQHF

v_gene: TRBV6-5
abundance: .
d_gene: TRBD1
CDR3aa: CASTHDRAFTGELFF

v_gene: TRBV6-5
abundance: .
d_gene: .
CDR3aa: CASSYGGREGYGYTF

v_gene: TRBV29-1
abundance: .
d_gene: TRBD2
CDR3aa: CSVVAGDPEQYF

v_gene: TRBV6-4
abundance: .
d_gene: .
CDR3aa: CASSDQGWTGELFF

v_gene: TRBV6-6
abundance: once
d_gene: TRBD1
CDR3aa: CASSSPTGYTDTQYF

v_gene: TRBV28
abundance: .
d_gene: TRBD1
CDR3aa: CASSTGQGAWGETQYF

v_gene: TRBV6-1
abundance: .
d_gene: .
CDR3aa: CASSVDSNTEAFF

v_gene: TRBV6-1
abundance: .
d_gene: TRBD1
CDR3aa: CASNYNQGANYGYTF

v_gene: TRBV5-4
abundance: .
d_gene: TRBD1
CDR3aa: CASSLGTGGSYEQYF

v_gene: TRBV18
abundance: .
d_gene: TRBD2
CDR3aa: CASSLTPQLAGVGETQYF

v_gene: TRBV29-1
abundance: .
d_gene: .
CDR3aa: CSVDRGSTGELFF

v_gene: TRBV7-3
abundance: once
d_gene: TRBD2
CDR3aa: CASSVSSGGVGEQFF

v_gene: TRBV30
abundance: .
d_gene: TRBD1
CDR3aa: CAWRDRGAGNTIYF

v_gene: TRBV21-1
abundance: once
d_gene: .
CDR3aa: CASSIPLRGEAFF

v_gene: TRBV19
abundance: few
d_gene: TRBD2
CDR3aa: CASSPQGGSYEQYF

v_gene: TRBV19
abundance: .
d_gene: TRBD1
CDR3aa: CASRGPPDRASYGYTF

v_gene: TRBV18
abundance: .
d_gene: .
CDR3aa: CASSPSGLDTEAFF

v_gene: TRBV11-2
abundance: .
d_gene: TRBD1
CDR3aa: CASSPDRVSTEAFF

v_gene: TRBV6-6
abundance: .
d_gene: .
CDR3aa: CASSSDSSGANVLTF

v_gene: TRBV25-1
abundance: .
d_gene: .
CDR3aa: CASRKGVDYGYTF

v_gene: TRBV30
abundance: .
d_gene: .
CDR3aa: CAWSVSDEQFF

v_gene: TRBV29-1
abundance: .
d_gene: .
CDR3aa: CSAQASGNTIYF

v_gene: TRBV7-9
abundance: .
d_gene: .
CDR3aa: CASSASSRVYEQYF

v_gene: TRBV30
abundance: .
d_gene: TRBD1
CDR3aa: CAYLKGAGTGELFF

v_gene: TRBV5-4
abundance: once
d_gene: TRBD1
CDR3aa: CASSLGGLSSGNTIYF

v_gene: TRBV27
abundance: .
d_gene: TRBD1
CDR3aa: CASSPGTGTSTDTQYF

v_gene: TRBV28
abundance: .
d_gene: TRBD2
CDR3aa: CASTRSGGFSYNEQFF

v_gene: TRBV6-4
abundance: .
d_gene: TRBD1
CDR3aa: CASSPSGQGNYGYTF

v_gene: TRBV19
abundance: .
d_gene: .
CDR3aa: CASSIPAGVDTGELFF

v_gene: TRBV18
abundance: .
d_gene: TRBD1
CDR3aa: CASSPSRTGGDYGTEAFF

v_gene: TRBV6-5
abundance: .
d_gene: .
CDR3aa: CASSYSIGEPQHF

v_gene: TRBV6-6
abundance: .
d_gene: .
CDR3aa: CASSIDSPRGEPQHF

v_gene: TRBV5-6
abundance: .
d_gene: .
CDR3aa: CASSLYAGGSSYEQYF

v_gene: TRBV6-5
abundance: .
d_gene: .
CDR3aa: CASSQRQDSNEQFF

v_gene: TRBV28
abundance: .
d_gene: .
CDR3aa: CASSLLGEGQPQHF

v_gene: TRBV2
abundance: .
d_gene: TRBD1
CDR3aa: CASRPGTGAETQYF

v_gene: TRBV28
abundance: .
d_gene: .
CDR3aa: CASSYPDSGEKLFF

v_gene: TRBV30
abundance: .
d_gene: .
CDR3aa: CAWTLGSGFYEQYF

v_gene: TRBV2
abundance: .
d_gene: TRBD2
CDR3aa: CASTGGKNIQYF